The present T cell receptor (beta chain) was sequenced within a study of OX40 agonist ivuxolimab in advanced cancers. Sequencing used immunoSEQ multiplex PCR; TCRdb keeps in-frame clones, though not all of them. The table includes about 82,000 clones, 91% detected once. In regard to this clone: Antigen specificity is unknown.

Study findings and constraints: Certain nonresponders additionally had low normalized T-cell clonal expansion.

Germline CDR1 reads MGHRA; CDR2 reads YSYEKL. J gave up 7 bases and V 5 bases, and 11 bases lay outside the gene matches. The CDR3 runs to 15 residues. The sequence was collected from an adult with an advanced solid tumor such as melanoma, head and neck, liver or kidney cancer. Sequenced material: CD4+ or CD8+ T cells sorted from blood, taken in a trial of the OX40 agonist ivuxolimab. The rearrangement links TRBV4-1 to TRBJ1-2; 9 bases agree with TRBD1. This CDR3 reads CASSEQGASSSGYTF. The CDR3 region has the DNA TGCGCCAGCAGCGAACAGGGGGCATCAAGCAGTGGCTACACCTTC.